Listed below are T cell receptor beta chains from one sample, sequenced in a study of siplizumab effects on memory and regulatory T cells. Here immunoSEQ multiplex PCR was the method, and the copy in TCRdb shows in-frame clones only, minus some. The table includes roughly 120,000 clones, approximately 90% detected once. The sequenced sample consisted of Tregs sorted from blood. The receptors come from a human donor in good health. The CDR3 runs from the conserved cysteine through the conserved F or W. The D gene is left open where the match is weak. Clone size appears in some rows only: once, few, many, or a class for an expanded clone.

D gene	J gene	clone size	V gene	CDR3 protein	CDR3 DNA
NA	TRBJ1-5	NA	TRBV19	CASSFSFYSNQPQHF	TGTGCCAGTAGTTTCAGTTTCTATAGCAATCAGCCCCAGCATTTT
NA	TRBJ1-3	NA	TRBV5-6	CASSWQGVPGNTIYF	TGTGCCAGCAGCTGGCAGGGAGTCCCTGGAAACACCATATATTTT
NA	TRBJ2-7	NA	TRBV5-6	CASSPTGVYEQYF	TGTGCCAGCAGCCCAACCGGGGTTTACGAGCAGTACTTC
NA	TRBJ2-5	NA	TRBV9	CASSLDTMVETQYF	TGTGCCAGCAGCCTCGACACCATGGTAGAGACCCAGTACTTC
NA	TRBJ1-2	NA	TRBV2	CASTRGDGYTF	TGTGCCAGCACCAGGGGAGATGGCTACACCTTC
NA	TRBJ2-5	NA	TRBV18	CASSPLGQETQYF	TGTGCCAGCTCACCCTTGGGCCAAGAGACCCAGTACTTC
NA	TRBJ2-7	NA	TRBV27	CASRTQGRGEQYF	TGTGCCAGCAGAACACAGGGACGCGGCGAGCAGTACTTC
NA	TRBJ1-1	NA	TRBV29-1	CSSAEGEVAFF	TGCAGCTCGGCTGAGGGGGAGGTCGCTTTCTTT
NA	TRBJ2-1	few	TRBV7-9	CASSPGYNEQFF	TGTGCCAGCAGCCCAGGGTACAATGAGCAGTTCTTC
NA	TRBJ2-4	NA	TRBV6-5	CASSYTGREGDIQYF	TGTGCCAGCAGTTACACCGGACGGGAAGGAGACATTCAGTACTTC
TRBD1	TRBJ2-6	NA	TRBV10-3	CAISELRQGAPGANVLTF	TGTGCCATCAGTGAGTTGAGACAGGGGGCGCCTGGGGCCAACGTCCTGACTTTC
NA	TRBJ1-1	NA	TRBV4-1	CASSQVANLNTEAFF	TGCGCCAGCAGCCAAGTAGCAAATTTGAACACTGAAGCTTTCTTT
NA	TRBJ2-7	NA	TRBV19	CASRASYEQYF	TGTGCCAGCAGGGCCTCCTACGAGCAGTACTTC
NA	TRBJ1-2	NA	TRBV2	CASDAEVVRGYTF	TGTGCCAGCGACGCAGAAGTGGTCCGTGGCTACACCTTC
NA	TRBJ1-6	once	TRBV5-4	CASRFGGLNSYSPLHF	TGTGCCAGCAGATTCGGGGGTCTAAACAGCTATTCACCCCTCCACTTT
TRBD1	TRBJ1-1	NA	TRBV19	CASSMTGAAEAFF	TGTGCCAGTAGTATGACAGGGGCGGCTGAAGCTTTCTTT
NA	TRBJ1-1	NA	TRBV6-5	CASSYVRQLNTEAFF	TGTGCCAGCAGTTACGTTCGACAGCTGAACACTGAAGCTTTCTTT
TRBD1	TRBJ1-2	NA	TRBV18	CASSRANGQGAYYGYTF	TGTGCCAGCTCACGCGCTAACGGACAGGGGGCTTACTATGGCTACACCTTC
NA	TRBJ1-2	NA	TRBV7-9	CASSFRDPTISYGYTF	TGTGCCAGCAGCTTCCGGGACCCAACTATCTCCTATGGCTACACCTTC
TRBD2	TRBJ2-3	once	TRBV6-5	CASGTSGRTEDTQYF	TGTGCCAGCGGGACTAGCGGGAGGACGGAAGATACGCAGTATTTT
NA	TRBJ2-7	NA	TRBV28	CASSSVPEQYF	TGTGCCAGCAGTAGTGTCCCCGAGCAGTACTTC
NA	TRBJ2-2	few	TRBV18	CASSPLGGTGTGELFF	TGTGCCAGCTCACCACTTGGGGGAACCGGCACCGGGGAGCTGTTTTTT
TRBD1	TRBJ2-2	NA	TRBV10-3	CAIKSGQGLGTGELFF	TGTGCCATCAAATCCGGACAGGGACTTGGCACCGGGGAGCTGTTTTTT
NA	TRBJ2-1	NA	TRBV7-3	CASSLRAGRSYNEQFF	TGTGCCAGCAGCTTAAGAGCGGGCCGCTCCTACAATGAGCAGTTCTTC
NA	TRBJ1-1	NA	TRBV6-1	CASSEAPRVMNTEAFF	TGTGCCAGCAGTGAAGCCCCCCGTGTAATGAACACTGAAGCTTTCTTT
TRBD1	TRBJ1-6	NA	TRBV15	CATSRGPGTGNSPLHF	TGTGCCACCAGCAGAGGGCCCGGGACAGGGAATTCACCCCTCCACTTT
TRBD2	TRBJ2-3	NA	TRBV19	CATRTSGADTQYF	TGTGCCACTAGGACTAGCGGGGCGGATACGCAGTATTTT
NA	TRBJ2-7	NA	TRBV25-1	CASSGYYEQYF	TGTGCCAGCAGTGGGTACTACGAGCAGTACTTC
NA	TRBJ2-5	NA	TRBV5-1	CASSFLVSGQQETQYF	TGCGCCAGCAGCTTCCTCGTGAGCGGACAACAAGAGACCCAGTACTTC
NA	TRBJ2-7	NA	TRBV18	CASSPGRDYEQYF	TGTGCCAGCTCACCAGGGCGGGACTACGAGCAGTACTTC
NA	TRBJ2-5	NA	TRBV29-1	CSAKSESETQYF	TGCAGCGCCAAGTCAGAAAGCGAGACCCAGTACTTC
TRBD2	TRBJ2-1	NA	TRBV19	CASSLTSGRAHEQFF	TGTGCCAGTAGTTTAACTAGCGGGAGGGCCCATGAGCAGTTCTTC
NA	TRBJ1-4	NA	TRBV5-1	CASSGGRTTNEKLFF	TGCGCCAGCAGCGGGGGGAGGACAACTAATGAAAAACTGTTTTTT
NA	TRBJ2-5	NA	TRBV11-2	CASSSLLIGGRETQYF	TGTGCCAGCAGCTCACTCCTTATCGGGGGCCGGGAGACCCAGTACTTC
NA	TRBJ2-1	NA	TRBV7-2	CASSLGLSGQGAYNEQFF	NA
TRBD2	TRBJ2-5	NA	TRBV5-1	CASSLPPRTGRETQYF	TGCGCCAGCAGCTTACCCCCCCGGACCGGGAGGGAGACCCAGTACTTC